Listed below are T cell receptor beta chains from one sample, sequenced in a study of T cells in Graves' hyperthyroidism and ophthalmopathy. One entry per CDR3 protein, called by TCRdb with MiXCR from the multiplex PCR reads. Here the sample spans around 500,000 distinct CDR3 sequences, 12% to 15% being singletons. Sequenced input: blood. The receptors come from a middle-aged woman with Graves' hyperthyroidism. The CDR3 runs from the conserved cysteine through the conserved F or W. A D gene is named only where the DNA matches it firmly. Rows give clone size only sometimes, using once, few, many, or a class for an expanded clone.

TRBD1 few TRBJ2-3 TRBV18 TGTGCCAGCTCGTGGGACAGGGCCGATACGCAGTATTTT CASSWDRADTQYF
- - TRBJ2-7 TRBV12-3/TRBV12-4 TGTGCCAGCACCCCCGGGGCTACCTACGAGCAGTACTTC CASTPGATYEQYF
TRBD2 many TRBJ2-1 TRBV28 TGTGCCAGCAGTTTATCTTTGGGAGGGCCGGCGTTCTTC CASSLSLGGPAFF
- many TRBJ1-5 TRBV30 TGTGCCTGGAGCACCGGAGGGGGGCGAAGTAATCAGCCCCAGCATTTT CAWSTGGGRSNQPQHF
- few TRBJ2-1 TRBV24-1 TGTGCCACCAGTGATTCACCCCGAGGTAGCAATGAGCAGTTCTTC CATSDSPRGSNEQFF
TRBD1 many TRBJ1-1 TRBV7-2 TGTGCCAGCAGCACCCCCGTTCACGGGGACAGGGGGCTCGACACTGAAGCTTTCTTT CASSTPVHGDRGLDTEAFF
- few TRBJ1-1 TRBV19 TGTGCCAGTAGGAGGAGGGACGGAGGTTCTTTGAACACTGAAGCTTTCTTT CASRRRDGGSLNTEAFF
TRBD2 many TRBJ2-3 TRBV15 TGTGCCACCAGCAGCCTCCGGGGGGGCCGCCGCGGCACAGATACGCAGTATTTT CATSSLRGGRRGTDTQYF
TRBD2 many TRBJ2-1 TRBV7-9 TGTGCCAGCAGCACGGGACTAGCCCGTTTCAATGAGCAGTTCTTC CASSTGLARFNEQFF
- many TRBJ1-6 TRBV28 TGTGCCAGCAGTTTGGGGTTGAGCTCCTATAATTCACCCCTCCACTTT CASSLGLSSYNSPLHF
TRBD1 many TRBJ2-5 TRBV30 TGTGCCTGGACAGGGGGACAAGAGACCCAGTACTTC CAWTGGQETQYF
TRBD2 many TRBJ2-1 TRBV2 TGTGCCGGCGATAGCGGGAGTGGCTCCTACAATGAGCAGTTCTTC CAGDSGSGSYNEQFF
TRBD2 many TRBJ2-1 TRBV2 TGTGCCAGCAGTCCGAGGACTAGCGGGGACCACAATGAGCAGTTCTTC CASSPRTSGDHNEQFF
- - TRBJ1-4 TRBV12-3/TRBV12-4 TGTGCCAGCAGTTTTACATCAGGTCGGAAACTGTTTTTT CASSFTSGRKLFF
- many TRBJ1-2 TRBV12-5 TGTGCTAGTGGTCCGGGCTTTTCCTACACCTTC CASGPGFSYTF
TRBD1 few TRBJ1-6 TRBV3-1 TGTGCCAGCAGCCAAGCAGGGACAGGGGTAGGTTCACCCCTCCACTTT CASSQAGTGVGSPLHF
TRBD1 - TRBJ1-1 TRBV28 TGTGCCAGCAGTATCCAAGGGGGCCGGGCTGAAGCTTTCTTT CASSIQGGRAEAFF
- many TRBJ1-1 TRBV5-1 TGCGCCAGCACTAAACAATCTAGGGTAAATACTGAAGCTTTCTTT CASTKQSRVNTEAFF
- few TRBJ2-3 TRBV14 TGTGCCAGCAGCCAAGGTTACGTCGACACAGATACGCAGTATTTT CASSQGYVDTDTQYF
TRBD2 few TRBJ2-2 TRBV2 TGTGCCAGCAGACCTGATGCGGGAGTATCCGGGGAGCTGTTTTTT CASRPDAGVSGELFF
TRBD1 - TRBJ2-2 TRBV25-1 TGTGCCAGCAGCTTAACCGGGACAGGGGCCGGGGAGCTGTTTTTT CASSLTGTGAGELFF
- few TRBJ2-3 TRBV5-8 TGTGCCAGCAGCTTGGAATACGCAGATACGCAGTATTTT CASSLEYADTQYF
TRBD2 few TRBJ2-7 TRBV27 TGTGCCAGCAGTCCTAATCCGGGACTAGCGGCCTACGAGCAGTACTTC CASSPNPGLAAYEQYF
- few TRBJ2-7 TRBV28 TGTGCCACCAAGAAACAGTATGTAGGCGAGCAGTACTTC CATKKQYVGEQYF
TRBD2 - TRBJ2-3 TRBV9 TGTGCCAGCAGCTTAGAGGGACTAGCGGGCTCAGATACGCAGTATTTT CASSLEGLAGSDTQYF
- many TRBJ1-1 TRBV6-1 TGTGCCAGCGTAAGACAAGGGTTGAACACTGAAGCTTTCTTT CASVRQGLNTEAFF
TRBD2 many TRBJ2-1 TRBV7-3 TGTGCCAGCAGCCCGGTTGGAGGACTAGCGGGCTACAATGAGCAGTTCTTC CASSPVGGLAGYNEQFF